This is a list of T cell receptor beta chains from one sample in a study of blood T cell repertoires in COVID-19. Profiled with immunoSEQ multiplex PCR; TCRdb holds only in-frame clones, not every one. The data show 310,000 or so clones, about 89% seen once. The sequenced material came from peripheral blood. Every receptor here comes from a young man who had recovered from COVID-19. Both conserved end residues are part of each CDR3. Each record gives: V gene, clone size, D gene, J gene, CDR3 DNA, CDR3 protein. D genes are given only for firm matches. Rows give clone size only sometimes, using once, few, many, or a class for an expanded clone.

TRBV5-4	.	TRBD2	TRBJ2-1	TGTGCCAGCAGCTCACCTAGCGGGGGCTACAATGAGCAGTTCTTC	CASSSPSGGYNEQFF
TRBV19	.	TRBD1	TRBJ1-1	TGTGCCAGTAGGGAGACAGGGGGATCCACTGAAGCTTTCTTT	CASRETGGSTEAFF
TRBV5-6	.	TRBD1	TRBJ1-4	TGTGCCAGCAGCTTGGCCGACAGGGGTGAAAAACTGTTTTTT	CASSLADRGEKLFF
TRBV27	.	TRBD2	TRBJ2-2	TGTGCCAGCAGTTTTAGGGCTAGCGGCTTTGGTGGGTGGACCGGGGAGCTGTTTTTT	CASSFRASGFGGWTGELFF
TRBV5-4	.	TRBD2	TRBJ2-3	TGTGCCAGCAGGTCCGTAGCGGGAGAAAGAGATACGCAGTATTTT	CASRSVAGERDTQYF
TRBV7-2	.	TRBD1	TRBJ1-2	TGTGCCAGCAGCCCGGATCTGGGACAGATTTCTAACTATGGCTACACCTTC	CASSPDLGQISNYGYTF
TRBV15	.	.	TRBJ2-2	TGTGCCACCAGCAGAGGGGGGACTAACACCGGGGAGCTGTTTTTT	CATSRGGTNTGELFF
TRBV27	few	.	TRBJ2-2	TGTGCCAGCAGTCAGACGAACACCGGGGAGCTGTTTTTT	CASSQTNTGELFF
TRBV14	.	.	TRBJ1-1	TGTGCCAGCAGCCAAGTCCAGGGGCGGACTGAAGCTTTCTTT	CASSQVQGRTEAFF
TRBV5-1	.	TRBD1	TRBJ1-4	TGCGCCAGCAGCATGGGACAGGGGAGTACTAATGAAAAACTGTTTTTT	CASSMGQGSTNEKLFF
TRBV4-1	.	.	TRBJ1-5	TGCGCCAGCAGCCCGCAGGGTTATAGCAATCAGCCCCAGCATTTT	CASSPQGYSNQPQHF
TRBV3-1/TRBV3-2	.	.	TRBJ2-1	TGTGCCAGCAGCCAAGAGGGACTCCATGAGCAGTTCTTC	CASSQEGLHEQFF
TRBV5-1	.	.	TRBJ2-1	TGCGCCAGCAGCTGGGACACATACAATGAGCAGTTCTTC	CASSWDTYNEQFF
TRBV18	.	.	TRBJ1-1	TGTGCCAGCTCACCCAGGGAAACCACTGAAGCTTTCTTT	CASSPRETTEAFF
TRBV7-2	once	TRBD1	TRBJ1-2	TGTGCCAGCAGCTTAGACAGGGGCGACTATGGCTACACCTTC	CASSLDRGDYGYTF
TRBV6-5	.	TRBD1	TRBJ1-6	TGTGCCAGCAGGGACAGGGACGTATCACCCCTCCACTTT	CASRDRDVSPLHF
TRBV23-1	.	TRBD1	TRBJ1-2	TGCGCCAGCAGTCAATCGAAGTGTAGGCAGGGGGCCAATGGCTACACCTTC	CASSQSKCRQGANGYTF